This T cell receptor (beta chain) comes out of a study of blood T cell repertoires in COVID-19. About the research overall: Samples came from the United States, Italy and Spain, spanning acute and convalescent COVID-19.

The CDR3 runs 16 residues. Germline V gene sequence: CDR1 SGHTA, CDR2 FQGNSA. The V segment lost 2 bases and the J segment 4 bases; nucleotides outside the gene matches: 8. Here immunoSEQ multiplex PCR was the method, and the copy in TCRdb shows in-frame clones only, minus some. The sample gives some 62,000 clones, roughly 80% of which show up once; approximately 3.8% is in the top ten. The chain employs TRBV7-2 and TRBJ1-2; the match to TRBD1 covers 9 bases. Material for sequencing was PBMCs or T cells enriched from blood (not recorded which). This TCR derives from a woman in her thirties or forties with acute COVID-19. In nucleotides, the CDR3 is TGTGCCAGCAGCTTAAGTTTTTTGGGACAGGGCTATGGCTACACCTTC. It yields the protein CASSLSFLGQGYGYTF. Full variable domain (outside the CDR3, taken from reference TRBV7-2 and TRBJ1-2): GAGVSQSPSNKVTEKGKDVELRCDPISGHTALYWYRQSLGQGLEFLIYFQGNSAPDKSGLPSDRFSAERTGGSVSTLTIQRTQQEDSAVYLCASSLSFLGQGYGYTFGSGTRLTVV.